This T cell receptor beta chain came from a study of graft-versus-host responses after intestinal transplantation (dated by TCRdb to the early 2020s). Background on the whole study: Recipients received multivisceral, liver-intestinal, or isolated intestinal transplants. Every recipient was given anti-thymocyte globulin induction, then maintenance tacrolimus and steroids for approximately 3 years. After intestinal transplantation, graft-versus-host and host-versus-graft alloreactive T cell clones were followed in the graft, circulation and bone marrow using bulk TCR-beta CDR3 sequencing. To identify alloreactive clones, pre-transplant mixed lymphocyte reaction products were sequenced and then compared with unstimulated pre-transplant donor and recipient T cells. The cohort enrolled 20 to 25 intestinal transplant recipients, one of whom was a retransplant, and 3 patients without pretransplant specimens were excluded. A peak of at least 4% donor T cells among recipient peripheral blood mononuclear cells was the definition used for donor T cell macrochimerism. Instead of going to the commercial service, samples from a few later patients were sequenced in-house on an Illumina MiSeq and processed with MiXCR. What the research found in general, with its limitations: Patients with donor T cell macrochimerism had high GvH to HvG T cell clonal ratios in their allografts. GvH clones turned up in recipient bone marrow, with some appearing earlier in ileal mucosa or blood, a pattern consistent with an intestinal mucosal origin. The relatively low number and heterogeneity of intestinal transplant patients limited the conclusions. Early after transplant, declines in HvG clones were associated with peak levels of circulating GvH clones.

The method behind the library was the immunoSEQ multiplex PCR assay. For most patients, high-throughput TCR-beta CDR3 sequencing of genomic DNA was performed by Adaptive Biotechnologies. Under the source paper's analysis protocol: TCR sequencing data were retrieved from Adaptive's ImmunoSEQ software for around 19 patients, whereas three other patients were processed with MiXCR and VDJtools. CDR3 nucleotide sequences shared between donor and recipient were removed because the origin of such sequences could not be assigned. Alloreactive clones required at least 2-fold expansion over unstimulated cells and minimum CFSE-low frequency of 0.002% (template counts) or 0.001% (read counts). Clones were considered mappable if detected in sequenced pre-transplant spleen, lymph node, or MLR CFSE-low populations of the donor or recipient. The cumulative frequency of alloreactive clones was calculated as a percentage of all sequences, weighted by copy number. Sourced from immuneACCESS, this table was stored by TCRdb with only in-frame sequences that have V and J called. A share of the clones is absent; for the studies checked, an unresolved V gene accounts for under half, and the remainder has no known explanation. V and J calls and clone size are those listed in that table; D and trimming were worked out from the DNA. The sample table holds approximately 12,000 clones, of which 93% were seen once. The ten largest clones capture around 20% of the sample.

In the first month after transplant, blood samples were collected up to 4 times, and after that at least monthly when available. The germline ends are 14 bases apart after V is trimmed by 0 bases and J by 2 bases. From its cysteine to its phenylalanine, the CDR3 spans 16 amino acids. The retained sequence is limited to the CDR3, 48 bases, with the frame set at the first base. Taken from the germline V gene (reference sequence), the CDR1 and CDR2 loops are GTSNPN and SVGIG. With regard to this clone: Its cognate antigen has yet to be identified. Qualities for individual bases were not recorded, and no much larger clone is one base off.

The receptor comes from a human patient who received an intestinal transplant, so some T cells may come from the graft donor. This receptor chain uses TRBV30 and TRBJ1-3; the D gene remains uncertain. The input for sequencing was PBMCs, taken around 110 days after intestinal transplant. The DNA reads TGTGCCTGGAGTGTACGACCAGCTAAGACTGGAAACACCATATATTTT. Translated, it reads CAWSVRPAKTGNTIYF.